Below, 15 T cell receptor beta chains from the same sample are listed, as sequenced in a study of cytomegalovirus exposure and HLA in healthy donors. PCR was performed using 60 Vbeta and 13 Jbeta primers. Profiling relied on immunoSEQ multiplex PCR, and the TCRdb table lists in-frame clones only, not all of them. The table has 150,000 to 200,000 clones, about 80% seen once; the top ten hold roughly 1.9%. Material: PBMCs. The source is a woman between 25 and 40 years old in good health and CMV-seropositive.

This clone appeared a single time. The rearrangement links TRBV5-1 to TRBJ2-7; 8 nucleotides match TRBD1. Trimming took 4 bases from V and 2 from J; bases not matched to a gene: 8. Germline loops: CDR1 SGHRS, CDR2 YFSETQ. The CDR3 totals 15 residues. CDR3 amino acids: CASSLRTGNPYEQYF. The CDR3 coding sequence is TGCGCCAGCAGCCTAAGGACAGGGAATCCCTACGAGCAGTACTTC. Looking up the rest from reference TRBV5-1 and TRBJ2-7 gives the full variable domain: KAGVTQTPRYLIKTRGQQVTLSCSPISGHRSVSWYQQTPGQGLQFLFEYFSETQRNKGNFPGRFSGRQFSNSRSEMNVSTLELGDSALYLCASSLRTGNPYEQYFGPGTRLTVT.

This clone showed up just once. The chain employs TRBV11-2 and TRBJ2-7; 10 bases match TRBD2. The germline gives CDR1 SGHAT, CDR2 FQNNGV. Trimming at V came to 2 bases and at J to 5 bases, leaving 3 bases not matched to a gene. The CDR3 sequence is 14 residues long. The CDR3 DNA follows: TGTGCCAGCAGCTTACAGCGGGGGGGTCACGAGCAGTACTTC. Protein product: CASSLQRGGHEQYF. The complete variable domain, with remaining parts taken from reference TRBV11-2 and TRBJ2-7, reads EAGVAQSPRYKIIEKRQSVAFWCNPISGHATLYWYQQILGQGPKLLIQFQNNGVVDDSQLPKDRFSAERLKGVDSTLKIQPAKLEDSAVYLCASSLQRGGHEQYFGPGTRLTVT.

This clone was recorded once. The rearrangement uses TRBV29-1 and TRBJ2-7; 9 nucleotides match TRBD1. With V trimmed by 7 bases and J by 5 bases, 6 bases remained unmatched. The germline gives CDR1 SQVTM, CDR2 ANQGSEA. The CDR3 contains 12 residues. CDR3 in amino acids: CSATGGRHEQYF. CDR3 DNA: TGCAGCGCGACAGGGGGACGGCACGAGCAGTACTTC.

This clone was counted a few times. The DNA for the CDR3 is TGCGCCAGCAGCTTGACAGGGAACACCGGGGAGCTGTTTTTT. This codes for CASSLTGNTGELFF. The chain carries TRBV5-1 and TRBJ2-2; D might be TRBD1 (5 bases). V dropped 1 base and J dropped 1 base, with 5 bases sitting between them. Germline CDR1 and CDR2: SGHRS and YFSETQ. This CDR3 contains 14 residues.

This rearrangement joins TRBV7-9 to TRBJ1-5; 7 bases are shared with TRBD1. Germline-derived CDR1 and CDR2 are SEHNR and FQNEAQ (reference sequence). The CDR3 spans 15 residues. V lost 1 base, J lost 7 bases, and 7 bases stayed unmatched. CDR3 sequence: CASSLGGGAGQPQHF. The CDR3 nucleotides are TGTGCCAGCAGCTTAGGAGGGGGCGCCGGGCAGCCCCAGCATTTT.

CDR3 protein: CASSPGGTNSGNTIYF. The CDR3 DNA sequence: TGTGCCAGCAGCCCCGGGGGGACAAATTCTGGAAACACCATATATTTT. V usage is TRBV9 and J usage is TRBJ1-3; tentative D call: TRBD1 (6 bases). Germline V gives CDR1 SGDLS, CDR2 YYNGEE. The CDR3 spans 16 residues. V was cut by 4 bases and J by 1 base, with 15 bases left in between.

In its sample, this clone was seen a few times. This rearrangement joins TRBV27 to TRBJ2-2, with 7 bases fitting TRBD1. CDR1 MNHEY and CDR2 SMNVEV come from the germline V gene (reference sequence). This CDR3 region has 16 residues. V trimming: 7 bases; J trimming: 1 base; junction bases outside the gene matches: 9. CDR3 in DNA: TGTGCCAGCACTTCTACAGGGGTTCTGAACACCGGGGAGCTGTTTTTT. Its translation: CASTSTGVLNTGELFF.

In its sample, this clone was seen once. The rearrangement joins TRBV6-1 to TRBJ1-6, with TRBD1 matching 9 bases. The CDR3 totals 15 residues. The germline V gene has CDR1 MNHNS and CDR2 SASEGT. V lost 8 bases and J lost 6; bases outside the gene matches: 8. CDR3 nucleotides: TGTGCCAGCCGCGGGACAGGGAGGGGTAATTCACCCCTCCACTTT. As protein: CASRGTGRGNSPLHF.

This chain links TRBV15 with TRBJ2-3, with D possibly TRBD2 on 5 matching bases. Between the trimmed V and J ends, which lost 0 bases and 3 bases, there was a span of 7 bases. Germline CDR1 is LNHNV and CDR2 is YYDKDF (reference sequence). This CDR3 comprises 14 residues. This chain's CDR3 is CATSRDRGTDTQYF. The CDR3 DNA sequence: TGTGCCACCAGCAGAGATCGAGGGACAGATACGCAGTATTTT.

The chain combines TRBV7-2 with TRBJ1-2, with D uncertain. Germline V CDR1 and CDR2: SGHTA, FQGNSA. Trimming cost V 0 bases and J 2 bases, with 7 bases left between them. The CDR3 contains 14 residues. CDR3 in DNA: TGTGCCAGCAGCTTAGCGCCGGAGAACTATGGCTACACCTTC. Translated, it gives CASSLAPENYGYTF.

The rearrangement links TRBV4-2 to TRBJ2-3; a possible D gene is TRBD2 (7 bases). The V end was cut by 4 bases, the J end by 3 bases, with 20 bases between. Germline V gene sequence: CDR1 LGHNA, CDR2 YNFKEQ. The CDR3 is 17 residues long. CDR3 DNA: TGTGCCAGCAGCCTTCCGGTCGGGGGAGGGGGGACAGATACGCAGTATTTT. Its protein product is CASSLPVGGGGTDTQYF.

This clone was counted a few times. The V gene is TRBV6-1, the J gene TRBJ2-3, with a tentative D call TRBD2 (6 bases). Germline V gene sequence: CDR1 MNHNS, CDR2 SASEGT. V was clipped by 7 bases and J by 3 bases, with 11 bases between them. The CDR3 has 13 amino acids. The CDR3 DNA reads TGTGCCAGCAATACGGGAGCGACAGATACGCAGTATTTT. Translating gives CASNTGATDTQYF.

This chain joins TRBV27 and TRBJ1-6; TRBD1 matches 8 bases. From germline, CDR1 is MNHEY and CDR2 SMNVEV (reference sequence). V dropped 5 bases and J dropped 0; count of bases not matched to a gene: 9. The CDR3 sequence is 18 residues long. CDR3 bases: TGTGCCAGCAGTCCCCGGACAGGGAAGAGCTCCTATAATTCACCCCTCCACTTT. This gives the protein CASSPRTGKSSYNSPLHF.

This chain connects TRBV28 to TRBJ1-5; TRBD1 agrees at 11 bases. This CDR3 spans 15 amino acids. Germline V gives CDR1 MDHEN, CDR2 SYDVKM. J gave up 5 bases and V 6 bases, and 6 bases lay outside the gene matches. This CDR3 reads CASSFRDRGDQPQHF. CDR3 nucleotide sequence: TGTGCCAGCAGCTTCCGGGACAGGGGGGATCAGCCCCAGCATTTT.

In DNA, the CDR3 is TGTGCCAGCAGCTTAGTCCCGGGACAGAATGAAAAACTGTTTTTT. It is translated as CASSLVPGQNEKLFF. The chain couples TRBV7-2 to TRBJ1-4; 7 bases match TRBD1. The germline gives CDR1 SGHTA, CDR2 FQGNSA. The CDR3 extends over 15 amino acids. V lost 1 base to trimming and J lost 5 bases; unmatched junction nucleotides: 4.